These 29 T cell receptor beta chains originate from one sample sequenced in a study of T-cell memory formation after mild COVID-19. TCRdb reprocessed the 5' RACE reads via MiXCR and lists one record per CDR3 protein. Altogether around 260,000 distinct CDR3 sequences are present, 15% to 20% being singletons, with the ten largest covering about a fifth. Input material: PBMCs or a T cell subset sorted from them (not recorded which). The source of these receptors is a man between 18 and 35 years old who had mild COVID-19 (a few samples of this study predate the infection). Cell type and time point are not known.

This chain connects TRBV12-3 or TRBV12-4 to TRBJ1-2; D gene uncertain. V gave up 5 bases and J gave up 8 bases, with 15 bases separating them. The CDR3 runs 13 residues. The CDR3 is CASSPGVPWGYTF. CDR3 nucleotide sequence: TGTGCCAGCAGTCCTGGAGTTCCTTGGGGCTACACCTTC.

This chain links TRBV29-1 with TRBJ1-1, with D unresolved. The CDR3 runs 12 residues. The V end was cut by 4 bases, the J end by 0 bases, with 6 bases between. The germline CDR1 and CDR2 sequences are SQVTM and ANQGSEA. CDR3 sequence reads: CSVVLLNTEAFF. The CDR3 coding sequence is TGCAGCGTTGTGCTACTGAACACTGAAGCTTTCTTT.

This chain joins TRBV7-9 and TRBJ2-7; a possible D gene is TRBD1 (5 bases). The germline gives CDR1 SEHNR, CDR2 FQNEAQ (reference sequence). Trimming stripped 3 bases from V and 2 bases from J, with 14 bases between. CDR3 length: 15 amino acids. CDR3 DNA: TGTGCCAGCAGCTTGGGAACAGGTCCTGCCTACGAGCAGTACTTC. It encodes CASSLGTGPAYEQYF.

The rearrangement joins TRBV7-3 to TRBJ1-1, with 7 bases that match TRBD1. The V gene end was trimmed by 4 bases and the J gene end by 4 bases; junction bases not matched to a gene: 6. Per the germline V gene, CDR1 is SGHTA and CDR2 is FQGTGA. CDR3 length: 14 amino acids. CDR3 sequence: CASSSTGPGTEAFF. The CDR3, as DNA: TGTGCCAGCAGCTCGACAGGGCCAGGCACTGAAGCTTTCTTT.

This clonotype was recorded a few times. This chain joins TRBV5-1 and TRBJ2-1, with 14 nucleotides matching TRBD2. Germline V gene data show CDR1 as SGHRS and CDR2 as YFSETQ. The CDR3 extends over 15 amino acids. The V and J ends lost 0 bases and 10 bases, in that order; junction bases with no gene match: 3. The CDR3 loop is CASSLEGLAGGEQFF. The DNA for the CDR3 is TGCGCCAGCAGCTTGGAAGGACTAGCGGGGGGAGAGCAGTTCTTC. Filled out from reference TRBV5-1 and TRBJ2-1, the complete variable domain reads KAGVTQTPRYLIKTRGQQVTLSCSPISGHRSVSWYQQTPGQGLQFLFEYFSETQRNKGNFPGRFSGRQFSNSRSEMNVSTLELGDSALYLCASSLEGLAGGEQFFGPGTRLTVL.

This clonotype showed up just a few times. The DNA for the CDR3 is TGCGCCAGCAGACAGAACACTGAAGCTTTCTTT. Translation gives CASRQNTEAFF. The J gene is TRBJ1-1, the V gene TRBV5-1; D uncertain. Trimming removed 5 bases at V and 1 base at J, with 3 bases between. There are 11 residues in the CDR3. CDR1 and CDR2 from the germline V gene are SGHRS and YFSETQ.

This clonotype turned up a few times. This rearrangement joins TRBV6-2 or TRBV6-3 to TRBJ2-7; 11 nucleotides agree with TRBD2. The germline CDR1 and CDR2 sequences are MNHEY and SVGEGT. This CDR3 region has 17 residues. J lost 4 bases, V lost 0 bases, and 8 bases had no gene match. CDR3 in amino acids: CASSYSKFGTSGYEQYF. CDR3 DNA sequence: TGTGCCAGCAGTTACTCGAAGTTTGGGACTAGCGGTTACGAGCAGTACTTC.

The CDR3 protein is CASGRFNEKLFF. Here the CDR3 DNA reads TGTGCCAGCGGCCGCTTCAATGAAAAACTGTTTTTT. The chain joins TRBV12-3 or TRBV12-4 to TRBJ1-4, with D uncertain. The CDR3 loop spans 12 amino acids. V was clipped by 8 bases and J by 5 bases, with 9 bases between them.

This clonotype turned up a few times. V and J are TRBV18 and TRBJ2-1; D tentatively reads TRBD1 or TRBD2 (5 bases each). Germline V gene sequence: CDR1 KGHSH, CDR2 LQKENI. The V gene lost 6 bases and the J gene lost 6 bases, with 18 bases spanning the gap. The CDR3 length is 15 residues. The CDR3 protein is CASSTSRQTLNEQFF. The DNA for the CDR3 is TGTGCCAGCTCCACTAGTAGACAGACCCTCAATGAGCAGTTCTTC.

This clonotype came up a few times. The chain joins TRBV5-1 to TRBJ2-7, with D uncertain. The CDR3 has 11 residues. V lost 1 base, J lost 6 bases, and 5 bases lay in between. CDR1 and CDR2 (germline): SGHRS, YFSETQ. The CDR3 nucleotides are TGCGCCAGCAGCTTGCGCGTCGAGCAGTACGTC. Amino acids: CASSLRVEQYV.

The chain joins TRBV11-1 to TRBJ2-5; 10 bases line up with TRBD2. CDR3 size: 16 residues. Germline lookup yields CDR1 SGHAT and CDR2 FQDESV (reference sequence). The V segment lost 1 base and the J segment 2 bases; nucleotides outside the gene matches: 4. The CDR3 DNA reads as TGTGCCAGCAGCTTAGACGGAGCGGGGGGGCAAGAGACCCAGTACTTC. Its protein is CASSLDGAGGQETQYF.

This clonotype appeared a few times. The rearrangement joins TRBV28 to TRBJ2-7; TRBD1 aligns across 7 bases. The CDR3 is 18 residues long. Losses at the gene ends were 4 bases for V and 2 bases for J; bases not matched to a gene: 17. The germline V gene encodes CDR1 MDHEN and CDR2 SYDVKM. The chain's CDR3 is CASSSYWAPRQGTYEQYV. CDR3 DNA: TGTGCCAGCAGTTCTTATTGGGCCCCTCGACAGGGCACCTACGAGCAGTACGTC.

This clonotype was seen a handful of times. The chain links TRBV7-9 to TRBJ2-7; tentatively, D is TRBD1 (6 bases). Germline V gives CDR1 SEHNR, CDR2 FQNEAQ (reference sequence). This CDR3 is built from 15 residues. V lost 4 bases, J lost 2 bases, and 15 bases lay in between. In DNA, the CDR3 is TGTGCCAGCAGCTCCAGGGGTTGGGGTGCCTACGAGCAGTACTTC. It encodes CASSSRGWGAYEQYF.

This rearrangement joins TRBV5-1 to TRBJ2-1; the D gene is possibly TRBD2 (6 bases). The germline CDR1 and CDR2 sequences are SGHRS and YFSETQ. The CDR3 sequence is 15 residues long. V lost 0 bases, J lost 7 bases, and 14 bases lay in between. The CDR3 loop reads CASSLAGSGGNEQFF. The CDR3 DNA follows: TGCGCCAGCAGCTTGGCCGGGAGTGGAGGGAATGAGCAGTTCTTC.

The chain combines TRBV4-1 with TRBJ2-3; TRBD2 matches at 9 bases. The CDR3 is made up of 13 amino acids. The germline V gene has CDR1 MGHRA and CDR2 YSYEKL. Germline trimming cut 4 bases from V and 6 bases from J; bases unmatched to any gene: 2. CDR3 sequence reads: CASSLGTSDTQYF. The CDR3 nucleotides read TGCGCCAGCAGCCTAGGGACTAGCGATACGCAGTATTTT.

This clonotype was counted only a few times. This rearrangement joins TRBV29-1 to TRBJ1-5; D remains ambiguous. The germline V gene encodes CDR1 SQVTM and CDR2 ANQGSEA. The CDR3 contains 14 residues. The V end was cut by 6 bases, the J end by 4 bases, with 16 bases between. The CDR3 nucleotides are TGCAGCGTCGTGGAGGGTGGGAGGAATCAGCCCCAGCATTTT. This sequence encodes CSVVEGGRNQPQHF. Complete variable domain (other parts from reference TRBV29-1 and TRBJ1-5): SAVISQKPSRDICQRGTSLTIQCQVDSQVTMMFWYRQQPGQSLTLIATANQGSEATYESGFVIDKFPISRPNLTFSTLTVSNMSPEDSSIYLCSVVEGGRNQPQHFGDGTRLSIL.

This clonotype has more than one count but fewer than ten. The chain is built from TRBV6-2 or TRBV6-3 and TRBJ1-1; 8 nucleotides agree with TRBD1. The CDR3 runs to 16 residues. After removal of 2 bases from V and 3 bases from J, the junction contained 8 bases not matched to a gene. Per the germline V gene, CDR1 is MNHEY and CDR2 is SVGEGT. CDR3 DNA: TGTGCCAGCAGTTACCCGCCCTACAGGGGGGACACTGAAGCTTTCTTT. It yields the protein CASSYPPYRGDTEAFF.

Only a few counts were recorded for this clonotype. The chain is built from TRBV29-1 and TRBJ2-1; D is unresolved. Germline V gene data show CDR1 as SQVTM and CDR2 as ANQGSEA. The CDR3 is 13 amino acids. The V and J ends lost 3 bases and 4 bases respectively, with 10 bases between them. The CDR3 bases are TGCAGCGTTGATAGGGCCCGATACAATGAGCAGTTCTTC. Translating gives CSVDRARYNEQFF.

Only a few counts were recorded for this clonotype. The chain couples TRBV6-5 to TRBJ1-4; weak D call: TRBD1 (6 bases). Germline V lookup: CDR1 MNHEY, CDR2 SVGAGI. Trimming took 6 bases from V and 7 from J, leaving 18 bases between them. The CDR3 runs to 15 residues. The CDR3 here is CASSSSQGRVEKLFF. The CDR3, as DNA: TGTGCCAGCAGCTCTTCACAGGGTCGCGTTGAAAAACTGTTTTTT.

This clonotype came up a few times. V usage is TRBV20-1 and J usage is TRBJ2-1, with a possible D match to TRBD1 (6 bases). Germline V gives CDR1 DFQATT, CDR2 SNEGSKA (reference sequence). This CDR3 is 11 amino acids long. V was pared by 2 bases and J by 14 bases, with 13 bases between. CDR3 sequence reads: CSARLGQREFF. CDR3 DNA sequence: TGCAGTGCTAGACTCGGACAGAGAGAGTTCTTC.

This chain uses TRBV2 with TRBJ1-6; D is possibly TRBD1 (5 bases). Germline assignment: CDR1 SNHLY and CDR2 FYNNEI. The CDR3 has 16 amino acids. The V end was cut by 2 bases, the J end by 7 bases, with 15 bases between. The CDR3 region has the DNA TGTGCCAGCAGTGAATCAGACCGGGGGTTCAATTCACCCCTCCACTTT. Its translation is CASSESDRGFNSPLHF.

The chain recombines TRBV4-2 with TRBJ2-2; TRBD1 matches 9 bases. Germline values: CDR1 LGHNA, CDR2 YNFKEQ. CDR3 length equals 19 residues. The V and J ends lost 1 base and 1 base, in that order; junction bases with no gene match: 10. DNA of the CDR3: TGTGCCAGCAGCCAAGTTCGTCTGTGGGACAGGGTGAACACCGGGGAGCTGTTTTTT. The encoded protein is CASSQVRLWDRVNTGELFF.

This clonotype was counted only a few times. This chain uses TRBV12-3 or TRBV12-4 with TRBJ2-7, with 10 bases aligning to TRBD1. Germline trimming cut 5 bases from V and 5 bases from J; bases unmatched to any gene: 6. The CDR3 sequence is 14 residues long. The CDR3 sequence: CASSTGTGEHEQYF. The CDR3 nucleotides are TGTGCCAGCAGTACCGGGACAGGGGAACACGAGCAGTACTTC.

In its sample, this clonotype was seen a few times. A junction end diverges from the germline sequence, so it may reflect a read error. The rearrangement links TRBV6-5 to TRBJ1-5, with 7 bases identical to TRBD1. The CDR3 consists of 15 residues. In germline, CDR1 is MNHEY, CDR2 SVGAGI. CDR3 in DNA: TGTGCCAGCAGTTCTGAGGGACAGAGCAGTCAGCCCCAGCATTTT. It encodes CASSSEGQSSQPQHF.

This chain joins TRBV12-5 and TRBJ2-7; the match to TRBD1 covers 10 bases. This CDR3 is built from 14 residues. Germline lookup yields CDR1 LGHNT and CDR2 FRNRAP. J gave up 5 bases and V 5 bases, and 6 bases lay outside the gene matches. As DNA, the CDR3 is TGTGCTAGTGGTACCGGGACAGGGGTAAACGAGCAGTACTTC. Its protein product is CASGTGTGVNEQYF.

The chain has TRBV29-1 and TRBJ2-7; tentative D call: TRBD1 (7 bases). The ends were cut back, 4 bases at V and 0 bases at J, with 13 bases in the middle. Germline V gene sequence: CDR1 SQVTM, CDR2 ANQGSEA. The CDR3 loop spans 14 amino acids. CDR3 in amino acids: CSVATGRSSYEQYF. In DNA, the CDR3 is TGCAGCGTTGCGACAGGGAGGAGCTCCTACGAGCAGTACTTC.

This clonotype appeared a few times. The gene calls are TRBV7-2 and TRBJ2-1, with TRBD2 identical over 7 bases. The germline V gene has CDR1 SGHTA and CDR2 FQGNSA. With 3 bases clipped from V and 8 bases from J, the junction kept 1 base outside the gene matches. The CDR3 length is 12 residues. The CDR3 region has the DNA TGTGCCAGCAGCTTGACTAGCCATGAGCAGTTCTTC. Amino acid sequence: CASSLTSHEQFF.

This clonotype was picked up a small number of times. The gene calls are TRBV20-1 and TRBJ2-1, with 7 positions matching TRBD2. The CDR3 runs to 14 residues. Germline V lookup: CDR1 DFQATT, CDR2 SNEGSKA (reference sequence). Germline trimming cut 6 bases from V and 4 bases from J; bases unmatched to any gene: 9. The CDR3 DNA is TGCAGTGCCGCCCCTACTAGCGTATACAATGAGCAGTTCTTC. It specifies CSAAPTSVYNEQFF.

This clonotype was seen ten or more times. The V gene is TRBV7-3, the J gene TRBJ1-2, with 12 bases aligning to TRBD1. The CDR3 sequence is 13 residues long. With 5 bases clipped from V and 8 bases from J, the junction kept 3 bases outside the gene matches. CDR1 is SGHTA and CDR2 is FQGTGA in the germline V gene. The CDR3 coding sequence is TGTGCCAGCAGCACCGGGACAGGGGGCGGCTACACCTTC. Residues: CASSTGTGGGYTF.